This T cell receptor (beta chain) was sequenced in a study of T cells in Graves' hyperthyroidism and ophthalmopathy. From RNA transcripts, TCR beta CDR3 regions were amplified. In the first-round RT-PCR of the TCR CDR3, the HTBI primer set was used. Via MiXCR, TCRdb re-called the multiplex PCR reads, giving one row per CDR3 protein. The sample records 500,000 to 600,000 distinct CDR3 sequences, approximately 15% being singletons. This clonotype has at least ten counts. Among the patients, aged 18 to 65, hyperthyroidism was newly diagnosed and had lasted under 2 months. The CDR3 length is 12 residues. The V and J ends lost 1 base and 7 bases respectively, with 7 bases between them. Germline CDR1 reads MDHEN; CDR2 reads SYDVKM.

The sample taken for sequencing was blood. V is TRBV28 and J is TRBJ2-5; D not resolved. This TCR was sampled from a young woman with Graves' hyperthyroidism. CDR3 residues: CASSLYPGTQYF. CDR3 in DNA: TGTGCCAGCAGTTTATACCCGGGGACCCAGTACTTC.